The rows below give T cell receptor beta chains drawn from one sample of a study of T cell responses to AZD1222 COVID-19 vaccine. Profiled with immunoSEQ multiplex PCR; TCRdb holds only in-frame clones, not every one. This table holds some 150,000 clones, more than 70% found once. Sequenced here: peripheral blood, sampled on day 0 of AZD1222 vaccination. These receptors all stem from an adult in good health. The CDR3 runs from the conserved cysteine through the conserved F or W. The D gene is left open where the match is weak.

v_call: TRBV27; j_call: TRBJ1-2; d_call: .; cdr3_aa: CASSLRVNYGYTF
v_call: TRBV25-1; j_call: TRBJ1-2; d_call: TRBD1; cdr3_aa: CASSDGTGVGHGYTF
v_call: TRBV10-3; j_call: TRBJ1-2; d_call: TRBD1; cdr3_aa: CAIKPSLGQGAHGYTF
v_call: TRBV4-3; j_call: TRBJ2-2; d_call: .; cdr3_aa: CASSLQLVGVTGELFF
v_call: TRBV29-1; j_call: TRBJ2-1; d_call: .; cdr3_aa: CSVPQQDTDHNEQFF
v_call: TRBV19; j_call: TRBJ1-5; d_call: .; cdr3_aa: CASSIDLVMGYQPQHF
v_call: TRBV4-3; j_call: TRBJ1-2; d_call: TRBD1; cdr3_aa: CASSQFGQGADYGYTF
v_call: TRBV7-2; j_call: TRBJ1-3; d_call: .; cdr3_aa: CASSLGGTQGSGNTIYF
v_call: TRBV9; j_call: TRBJ2-7; d_call: .; cdr3_aa: CASSREQRKREQYF
v_call: TRBV3-1/TRBV3-2; j_call: TRBJ1-1; d_call: .; cdr3_aa: CASSQGQPNTEAFF
v_call: TRBV5-1; j_call: TRBJ1-4; d_call: .; cdr3_aa: CASGGDPSEKLFF
v_call: TRBV2; j_call: TRBJ2-2; d_call: TRBD2; cdr3_aa: CASTPGVAGTGAGELFF
v_call: TRBV5-1; j_call: TRBJ1-2; d_call: .; cdr3_aa: CASSLRDYGYTF
v_call: TRBV10-3; j_call: TRBJ2-2; d_call: TRBD1; cdr3_aa: CAIRGDRGRDDNTGELFF
v_call: TRBV20-1; j_call: TRBJ1-2; d_call: TRBD1; cdr3_aa: CSASTGGWGYTF
v_call: TRBV12-5; j_call: TRBJ1-1; d_call: .; cdr3_aa: CASGLGNLNTEAFF
v_call: TRBV5-8; j_call: TRBJ2-2; d_call: TRBD1; cdr3_aa: CASNRDRGTVGLGELFF
v_call: TRBV18; j_call: TRBJ1-4; d_call: TRBD1; cdr3_aa: CASSKGGQHNEKLFF
v_call: TRBV28; j_call: TRBJ2-7; d_call: .; cdr3_aa: CASLPSRGLEQYF
v_call: TRBV6-5; j_call: TRBJ1-3; d_call: .; cdr3_aa: CASSYAASGNTIYF
v_call: TRBV7-3; j_call: TRBJ2-5; d_call: TRBD2; cdr3_aa: CASSKTSGGTQETQYF
v_call: TRBV19; j_call: TRBJ2-6; d_call: .; cdr3_aa: CASSPPGANVLTF
v_call: TRBV6-5; j_call: TRBJ1-1; d_call: .; cdr3_aa: CASSYLGVSTEAFF
v_call: TRBV6-4; j_call: TRBJ2-3; d_call: .; cdr3_aa: CASSDRGARTDTQYF
v_call: TRBV10-3; j_call: TRBJ2-3; d_call: .; cdr3_aa: CAISWGDRTDTQYF
v_call: TRBV11-1; j_call: TRBJ1-1; d_call: .; cdr3_aa: CASRPPGVSEAFF
v_call: TRBV11-3; j_call: TRBJ2-5; d_call: TRBD2; cdr3_aa: CASSSGLAGGETQYF
v_call: TRBV7-3; j_call: TRBJ1-2; d_call: .; cdr3_aa: CASSPGRRNYGYTF
v_call: TRBV7-2; j_call: TRBJ1-2; d_call: .; cdr3_aa: CASSLQPGRNGYTF
v_call: TRBV6-5; j_call: TRBJ2-7; d_call: .; cdr3_aa: CASSTFYEQYF
v_call: TRBV18; j_call: TRBJ1-1; d_call: .; cdr3_aa: CASSPNYGQNTEAFF
v_call: TRBV5-1; j_call: TRBJ2-2; d_call: .; cdr3_aa: CASSLEMGTGELFF
v_call: TRBV19; j_call: TRBJ1-1; d_call: TRBD1; cdr3_aa: CASTRQGGNTEAFF
v_call: TRBV5-5; j_call: TRBJ2-7; d_call: .; cdr3_aa: CASSWSSYEQYF
v_call: TRBV30; j_call: TRBJ1-6; d_call: .; cdr3_aa: CAWSTLITGSPLHF
v_call: TRBV27; j_call: TRBJ1-3; d_call: .; cdr3_aa: CASSVDGLIGNTIYF
v_call: TRBV16; j_call: TRBJ2-7; d_call: .; cdr3_aa: CASSPDRGFYEQYF
v_call: TRBV7-9; j_call: TRBJ1-1; d_call: .; cdr3_aa: CASSPKWTENTEAFF
v_call: TRBV6-1; j_call: TRBJ1-2; d_call: TRBD1; cdr3_aa: CASSDWGTGPIYGYTF
v_call: TRBV7-3; j_call: TRBJ1-2; d_call: .; cdr3_aa: CASSLNAGSYGYTF
v_call: TRBV18; j_call: TRBJ2-7; d_call: TRBD1; cdr3_aa: CASSLRTGADSEQYF
v_call: TRBV25-1; j_call: TRBJ1-6; d_call: .; cdr3_aa: CASKRQLGSPLHF
v_call: TRBV5-8; j_call: TRBJ1-1; d_call: .; cdr3_aa: CASSLARNTEAFF
v_call: TRBV7-8; j_call: TRBJ1-5; d_call: TRBD1; cdr3_aa: CASSQRATDRANQPQHF
v_call: TRBV11-2; j_call: TRBJ1-1; d_call: TRBD1; cdr3_aa: CASSLDRGHHVF
v_call: TRBV9; j_call: TRBJ1-2; d_call: TRBD1; cdr3_aa: CASSDTGTETYYGYTF
v_call: TRBV5-5; j_call: TRBJ2-7; d_call: .; cdr3_aa: CASSLMTREQYF